This record looks at one TCR beta chain sequence and its context. In the authors' methods: How many nucleated cells were present was estimated from reference gene primer amplification. Sequencing used immunoSEQ multiplex PCR; TCRdb keeps in-frame clones, though not all of them. V, J and clone size reflect that table, while D and trimming were determined from the DNA. The sample includes under 250,000 clones, 89% seen only once; the top ten take about 4.8%. This sample stems from a study of blood T cell repertoires in COVID-19. Study at large: Collection of acute and convalescent COVID-19 samples took place in the United States, Italy and Spain. PBMCs, B-cell-depleted T cells, or T cells were the source of the cDNA or gDNA that made up the material.

The sequenced material came from peripheral blood. This receptor was taken from a woman in her thirties or forties with acute or convalescent COVID-19.

The CDR3 sequence: CASSYHRATSEAFF. The CDR3 coding sequence is TGTGCCAGCAGTTACCACAGGGCCACGTCCGAAGCTTTCTTT. The chain couples TRBV6-2 or TRBV6-3 to TRBJ1-1; tentative D call: TRBD1 (6 bases). V was shortened by 2 bases and J by 8 bases, with 15 bases between the two germline ends. Per the germline V gene, CDR1 is MNHEY and CDR2 is SVGEGT. This CDR3 has 14 amino acids.